This T cell receptor beta chain was identified during a study of early T cells in non-severe SARS-CoV-2 infection. One entry per CDR3 protein, called by TCRdb with MiXCR from the 5' RACE reads. The sample lists approximately 81,000 distinct CDR3 sequences; more than 13% were seen once. The CDR3 runs 12 residues. Germline CDR1 DFQATT, CDR2 SNEGSKA (reference sequence). Deletions cut 3 bases from V and 3 bases from J, with 9 bases between. The V call is TRBV20-1, the J call TRBJ2-7; D unclear. Sequencing was carried out using whole blood. This clonotype originated in an adult who was a healthcare worker with PCR-confirmed SARS-CoV-2 infection or an uninfected control (not recorded which). As DNA, the CDR3 is TGCAGTGCTAGTTTAGAAGACTACGAGCAGTACTTC. This translates into CSASLEDYEQYF.